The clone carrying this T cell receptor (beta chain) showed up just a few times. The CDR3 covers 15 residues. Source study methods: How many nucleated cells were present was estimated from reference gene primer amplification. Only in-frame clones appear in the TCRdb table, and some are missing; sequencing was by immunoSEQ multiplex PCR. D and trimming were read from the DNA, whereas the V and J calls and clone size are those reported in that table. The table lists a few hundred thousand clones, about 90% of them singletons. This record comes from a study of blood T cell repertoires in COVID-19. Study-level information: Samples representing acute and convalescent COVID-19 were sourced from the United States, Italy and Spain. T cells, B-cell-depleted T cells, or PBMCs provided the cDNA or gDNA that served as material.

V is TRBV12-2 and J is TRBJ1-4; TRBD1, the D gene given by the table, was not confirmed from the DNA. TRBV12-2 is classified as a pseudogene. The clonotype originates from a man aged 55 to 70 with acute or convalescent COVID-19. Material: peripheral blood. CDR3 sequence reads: CASRPPGHPNEKLFF. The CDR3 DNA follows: TGTGCAAGTCGCCCGCCGGGACATCCTAATGAAAAACTGTTTTTT.